The present entry profiles one T cell receptor beta chain with its context. The V gene's germline CDR1 is GTSNPN and CDR2 SVGIG (reference sequence). V lost 3 bases, J lost 4 bases, and 12 bases lay in between. This CDR3 comprises 13 residues. The table came from immunoSEQ multiplex PCR; TCRdb's copy has only in-frame clones and leaves some out. The repertoire holds 54,000 or so clones, with around 77% as singletons. The data belong to a study of T cells in tumors after PD-1 blockade. This receptor was taken from a human donor with basal cell carcinoma. Sample: PBMCs, taken before anti-PD-1 treatment. The rearrangement uses TRBV30 and TRBJ1-2; D unresolved. CDR3 in amino acids: CAWRTEGGYGYTF. The CDR3 DNA sequence: TGTGCCTGGAGGACGGAGGGAGGCTATGGCTACACCTTC.